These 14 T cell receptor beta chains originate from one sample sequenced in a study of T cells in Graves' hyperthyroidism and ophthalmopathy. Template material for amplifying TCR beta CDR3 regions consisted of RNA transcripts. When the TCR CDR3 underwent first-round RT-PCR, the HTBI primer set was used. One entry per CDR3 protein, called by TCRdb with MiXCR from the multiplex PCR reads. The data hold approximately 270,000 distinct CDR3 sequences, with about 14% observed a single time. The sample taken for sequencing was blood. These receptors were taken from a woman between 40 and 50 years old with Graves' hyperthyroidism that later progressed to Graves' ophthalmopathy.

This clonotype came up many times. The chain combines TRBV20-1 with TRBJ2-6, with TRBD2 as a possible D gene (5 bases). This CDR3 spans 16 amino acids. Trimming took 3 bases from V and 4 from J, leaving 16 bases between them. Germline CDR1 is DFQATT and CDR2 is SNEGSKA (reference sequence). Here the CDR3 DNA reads TGCAGTGCTAGGTTTCCGGGGTCCTCCGGGGCCAACGTCCTGACTTTC. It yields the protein CSARFPGSSGANVLTF.

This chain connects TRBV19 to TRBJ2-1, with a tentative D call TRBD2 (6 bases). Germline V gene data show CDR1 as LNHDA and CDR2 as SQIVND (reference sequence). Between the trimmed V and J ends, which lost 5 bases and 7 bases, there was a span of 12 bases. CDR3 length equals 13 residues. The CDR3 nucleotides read TGTGCCAGTAGTGGTTGGACTATTAATGAGCAGTTCTTC. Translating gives CASSGWTINEQFF.

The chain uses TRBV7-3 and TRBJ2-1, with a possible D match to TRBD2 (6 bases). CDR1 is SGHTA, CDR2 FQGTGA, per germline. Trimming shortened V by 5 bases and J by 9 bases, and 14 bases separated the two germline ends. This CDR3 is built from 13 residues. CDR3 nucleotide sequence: TGTGCCAGCAGCAAGGCGGAGGGGTTTGAGCAGTTCTTC. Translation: CASSKAEGFEQFF.

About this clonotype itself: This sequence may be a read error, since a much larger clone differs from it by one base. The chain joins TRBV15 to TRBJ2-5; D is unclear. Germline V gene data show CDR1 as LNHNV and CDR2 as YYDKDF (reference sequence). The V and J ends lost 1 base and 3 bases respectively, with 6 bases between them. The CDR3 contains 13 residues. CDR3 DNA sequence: TGTGCCACCAGCAGAGGGGGTAAAGAGACCCAGTACTTC. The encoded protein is CATSRGGKETQYF. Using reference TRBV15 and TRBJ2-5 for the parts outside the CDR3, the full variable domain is DAMVIQNPRYQVTQFGKPVTLSCSQTLNHNVMYWYQQKSSQAPKLLFHYYDKDFNNEADTPDNFQSRRPNTSFCFLDIRSPGLGDTAMYLCATSRGGKETQYFGPGTRLLVL.

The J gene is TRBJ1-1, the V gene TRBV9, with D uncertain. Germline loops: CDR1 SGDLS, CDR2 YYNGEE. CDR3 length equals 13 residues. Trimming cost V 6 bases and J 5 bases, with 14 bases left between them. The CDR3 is CASMPTGGTEAFF. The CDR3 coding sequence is TGTGCCAGCATGCCGACGGGAGGGACTGAAGCTTTCTTT.

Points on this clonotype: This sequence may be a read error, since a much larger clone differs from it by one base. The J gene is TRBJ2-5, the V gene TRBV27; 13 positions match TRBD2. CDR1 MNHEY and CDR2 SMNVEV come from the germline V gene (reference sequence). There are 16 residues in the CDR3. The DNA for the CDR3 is TGTGCCGGCAGTTTAACGGGACTAGCGGGAAGGGAGACCCAGTACTTC. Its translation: CAGSLTGLAGRETQYF.

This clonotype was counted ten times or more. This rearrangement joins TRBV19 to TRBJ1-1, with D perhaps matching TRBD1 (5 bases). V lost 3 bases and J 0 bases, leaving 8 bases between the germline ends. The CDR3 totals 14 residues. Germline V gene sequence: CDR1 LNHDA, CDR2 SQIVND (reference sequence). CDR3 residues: CASSMAGLNTEAFF. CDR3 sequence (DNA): TGTGCCAGTAGTATGGCAGGGCTGAACACTGAAGCTTTCTTT.

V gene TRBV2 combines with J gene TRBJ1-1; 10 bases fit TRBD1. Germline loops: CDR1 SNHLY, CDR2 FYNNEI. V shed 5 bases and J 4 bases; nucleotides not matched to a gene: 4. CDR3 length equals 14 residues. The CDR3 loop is CASSTDRGVTEAFF. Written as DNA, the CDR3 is TGTGCCAGCAGTACGGACAGGGGGGTCACTGAAGCTTTCTTT. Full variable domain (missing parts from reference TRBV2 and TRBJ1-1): EPEVTQTPSHQVTQMGQEVILRCVPISNHLYFYWYRQILGQKVEFLVSFYNNEISEKSEIFDDQFSVERPDGSNFTLKIRSTKLEDSAMYFCASSTDRGVTEAFFGQGTRLTVV.

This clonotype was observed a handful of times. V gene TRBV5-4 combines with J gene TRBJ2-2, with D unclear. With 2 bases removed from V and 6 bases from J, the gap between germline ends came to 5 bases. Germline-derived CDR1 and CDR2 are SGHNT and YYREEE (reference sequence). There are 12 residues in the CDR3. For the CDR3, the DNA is TGTGCCAGCAGCTTTCGATCCGGGGAGCTGTTTTTT. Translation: CASSFRSGELFF.

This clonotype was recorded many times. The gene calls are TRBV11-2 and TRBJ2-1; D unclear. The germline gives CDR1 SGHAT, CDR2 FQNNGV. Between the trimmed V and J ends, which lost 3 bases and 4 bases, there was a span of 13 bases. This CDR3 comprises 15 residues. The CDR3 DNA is TGTGCCAGCAGCTTTACGGCGGACCCTTACAATGAGCAGTTCTTC. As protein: CASSFTADPYNEQFF.

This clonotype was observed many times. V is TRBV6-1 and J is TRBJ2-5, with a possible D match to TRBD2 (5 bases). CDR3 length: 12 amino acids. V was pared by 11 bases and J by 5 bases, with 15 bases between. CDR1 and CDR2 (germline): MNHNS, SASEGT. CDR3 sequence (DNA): TGTGCCGGCGGGTCACCCGGGGAGACCCAGTACTTC. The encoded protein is CAGGSPGETQYF.

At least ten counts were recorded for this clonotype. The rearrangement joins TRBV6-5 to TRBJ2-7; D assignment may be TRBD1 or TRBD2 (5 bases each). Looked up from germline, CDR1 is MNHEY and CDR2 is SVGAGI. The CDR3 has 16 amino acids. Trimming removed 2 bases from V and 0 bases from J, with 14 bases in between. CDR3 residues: CASSYGTHKGSYEQYF. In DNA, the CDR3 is TGTGCCAGCAGTTACGGGACCCACAAGGGCTCCTACGAGCAGTACTTC.

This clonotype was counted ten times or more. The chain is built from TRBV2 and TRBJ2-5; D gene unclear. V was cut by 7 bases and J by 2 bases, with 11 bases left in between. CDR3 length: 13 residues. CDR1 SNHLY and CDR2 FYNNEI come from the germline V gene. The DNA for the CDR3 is TGTGCCAGCAAAAGGAGCGAACAAGAGACCCAGTACTTC. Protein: CASKRSEQETQYF.

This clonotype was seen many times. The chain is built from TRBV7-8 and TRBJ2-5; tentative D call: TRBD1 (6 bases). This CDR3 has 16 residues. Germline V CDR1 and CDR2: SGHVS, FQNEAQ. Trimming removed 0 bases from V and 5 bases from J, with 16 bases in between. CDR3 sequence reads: CASSLATTQGWETQYF. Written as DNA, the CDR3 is TGTGCCAGCAGCTTAGCCACGACACAGGGTTGGGAGACCCAGTACTTC.